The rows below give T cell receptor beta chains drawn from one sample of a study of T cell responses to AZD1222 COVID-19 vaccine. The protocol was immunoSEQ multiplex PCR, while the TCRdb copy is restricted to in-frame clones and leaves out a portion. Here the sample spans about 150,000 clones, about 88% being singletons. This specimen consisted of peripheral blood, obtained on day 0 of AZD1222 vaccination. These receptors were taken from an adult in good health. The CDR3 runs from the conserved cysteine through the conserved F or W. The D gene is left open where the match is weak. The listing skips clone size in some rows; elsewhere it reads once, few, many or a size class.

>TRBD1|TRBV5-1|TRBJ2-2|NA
TGCGCCAGCAGCCCCGGGACAGGGGTTCCCGGGGAGCTGTTTTTT
CASSPGTGVPGELFF
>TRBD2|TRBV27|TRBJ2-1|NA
TGTGCCAGCAGTTACCTAGGGACTAGCGGAGGTGAGCAGTTCTTC
CASSYLGTSGGEQFF
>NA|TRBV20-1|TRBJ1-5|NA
TGCAGTGCCGCCGGGACCGGAGCCCAGCATTTT
CSAAGTGAQHF
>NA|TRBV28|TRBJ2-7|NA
TGTGCCAGCGCATCCGAGGGTTCGGGAGACGAGCAGTACTTC
CASASEGSGDEQYF
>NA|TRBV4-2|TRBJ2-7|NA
TGTGCCAGCAGCCAAGACAGGGGCGAAGGGATTCTCGAGCAGTACTTC
CASSQDRGEGILEQYF
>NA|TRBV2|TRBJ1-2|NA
TGTGGAGTAGGAGGGGATATAAACTATGGCTACACCTTC
CGVGGDINYGYTF
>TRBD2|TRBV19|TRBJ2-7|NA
TGTGCCAGTAGTCAGACTAGCGGGAGAACCTACGAGCAGTACTTC
CASSQTSGRTYEQYF
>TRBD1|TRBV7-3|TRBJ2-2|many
TGTGCCAGCACCCAGGGGGCTGGGACCGGGGAGCTGTTTTTT
CASTQGAGTGELFF
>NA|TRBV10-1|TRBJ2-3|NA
TGCGCCAGCAGTGAAGTGGGGTTGGCGCAGTATTTT
CASSEVGLAQYF
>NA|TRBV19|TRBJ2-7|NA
TGTGCCAGTAGTAAAACCCCCCAGGTTACTACGAGGCAGTACTTC
CASSKTPQVTTRQYF
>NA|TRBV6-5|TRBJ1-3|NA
TGTGCCAGCAGTTACCGGGGGGAGGCTGGAAACACCATATATTTT
CASSYRGEAGNTIYF
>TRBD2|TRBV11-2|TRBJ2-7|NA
TGTGCCAGCAGCCGACGACTAGCGGAGGGCTACGAGCAGTACTTC
CASSRRLAEGYEQYF
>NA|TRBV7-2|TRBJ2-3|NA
TGTGCCAGCAGCCCAAGGTTCTCCCTTAGCACAGATACGCAGTATTTT
CASSPRFSLSTDTQYF
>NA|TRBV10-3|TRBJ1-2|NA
TGTGCCATCAGTGAAACAGGGTACTATGGCTACACCTTC
CAISETGYYGYTF
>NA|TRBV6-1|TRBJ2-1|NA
TGTGCCAGCAGTGGCCGATTAAGGGGACCCAGCTCCTACAATGAGCAGTTCTTC
CASSGRLRGPSSYNEQFF
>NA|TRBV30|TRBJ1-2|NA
TGTGCCTGGAGACAGGGTCCCTTCCATGGCTACACCTTC
CAWRQGPFHGYTF
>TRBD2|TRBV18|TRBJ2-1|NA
TGTGCCAGCTCACCACTGACACTAGCGGGGGAGAGCTCCTACAATGAGCAGTTCTTC
CASSPLTLAGESSYNEQFF
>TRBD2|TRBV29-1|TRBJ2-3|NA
TGCAGCGTTGATTTCCTGGCGGGAGTGAGTACGCAGTATTTT
CSVDFLAGVSTQYF
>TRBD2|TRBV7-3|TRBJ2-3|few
TGTGCCAGCAGCCCGACGGTGGTAGCGGGGAGTCGAGATACGCAGTATTTT
CASSPTVVAGSRDTQYF
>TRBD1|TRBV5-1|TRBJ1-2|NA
TGCGCCAGCAGCTTGCAGGGGGCAGACTATGGCTACACCTTC
CASSLQGADYGYTF
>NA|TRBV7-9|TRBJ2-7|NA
TGTGCCAGCAGCTTCGATTACAGGAGCTCCTACGAGCAGTACTTC
CASSFDYRSSYEQYF
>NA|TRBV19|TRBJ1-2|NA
TGTGCCAGTAGTATAGATCTCCCCTCGGCACCCTATGGCTACACCTTC
CASSIDLPSAPYGYTF
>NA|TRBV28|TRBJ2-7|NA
TGTGCCAGCAGTTTATCCGGGACGACCTCCTACGAGCAGTACTTC
CASSLSGTTSYEQYF
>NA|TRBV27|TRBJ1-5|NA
TGTGCCAGCAGTCGGGGCCGGTTTAGCAATCAGCCCCAGCATTTT
CASSRGRFSNQPQHF
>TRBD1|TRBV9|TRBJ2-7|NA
TGTGCCAGCAGCGCAGGGGGCGTCACCTACGAGCAGTACTTC
CASSAGGVTYEQYF
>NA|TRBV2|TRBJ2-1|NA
TGTGCCAGTCACCGAGGGTCTGAGCAGTTCTTC
CASHRGSEQFF
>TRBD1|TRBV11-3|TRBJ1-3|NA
TGTGCCAGCAGCCCGGGACAGGGACCTGGAAACACCATATATTTT
CASSPGQGPGNTIYF
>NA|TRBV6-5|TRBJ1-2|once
TGTGCCAGCAGCGTTAGGTCCTCTAACTATGGCTACACCTTC
CASSVRSSNYGYTF
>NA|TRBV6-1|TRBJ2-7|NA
TGTGCCAGCAGTGAGGCTAGGAAACCCTACGAGCAGTACTTC
CASSEARKPYEQYF
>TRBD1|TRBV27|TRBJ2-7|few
TGTGCCAGCACCCCGGGACAGGGATCGTCGCAGTACTTC
CASTPGQGSSQYF
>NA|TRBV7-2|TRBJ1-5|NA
TGTGCCAGCAGCTCCTACCCTAAACTCTATAGCAATCAGCCCCAGCATTTT
CASSSYPKLYSNQPQHF
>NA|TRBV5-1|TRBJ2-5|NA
TGCGCCAGCAGCTTGGTGGGGGGTAGAGAGACCCAGTACTTC
CASSLVGGRETQYF